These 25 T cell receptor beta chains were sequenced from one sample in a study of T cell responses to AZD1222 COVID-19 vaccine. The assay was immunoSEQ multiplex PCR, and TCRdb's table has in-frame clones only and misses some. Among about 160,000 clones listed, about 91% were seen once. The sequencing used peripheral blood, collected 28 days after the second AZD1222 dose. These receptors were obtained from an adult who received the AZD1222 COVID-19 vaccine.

The CDR3 reads CASSPRQTFNYGYTF. CDR3 DNA: TGTGCCAGCAGCCCGAGACAGACATTTAACTATGGCTACACCTTC. V and J are TRBV5-6 and TRBJ1-2; tentative D call: TRBD1 (5 bases). The CDR3 loop spans 15 amino acids. The germline V gene encodes CDR1 SGHDT and CDR2 YYEEEE. The germline V and J ends were trimmed by 4 bases and 1 base, with 14 bases remaining between them.

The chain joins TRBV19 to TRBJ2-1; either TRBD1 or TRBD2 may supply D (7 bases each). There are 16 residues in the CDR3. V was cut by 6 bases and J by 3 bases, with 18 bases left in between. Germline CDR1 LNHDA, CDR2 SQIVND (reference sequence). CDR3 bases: TGTGCCAGTAGACCTTACAGGGGCGGGGGCTACAATGAGCAGTTCTTC. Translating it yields CASRPYRGGGYNEQFF.

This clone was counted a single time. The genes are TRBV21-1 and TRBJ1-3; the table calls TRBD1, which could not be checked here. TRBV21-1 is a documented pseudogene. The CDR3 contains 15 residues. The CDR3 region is CASSNLDRGGNTIYF. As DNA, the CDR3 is TGTGCCAGCAGCAACCTGGACAGGGGTGGAAACACCATATATTTT.

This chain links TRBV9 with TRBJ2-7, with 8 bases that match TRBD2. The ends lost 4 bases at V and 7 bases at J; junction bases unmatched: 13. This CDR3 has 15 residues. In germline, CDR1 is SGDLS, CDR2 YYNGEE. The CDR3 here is CASSPRGAGVWEQYF. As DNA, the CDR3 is TGTGCCAGCAGCCCCCGGGGAGCGGGGGTGTGGGAGCAGTACTTC. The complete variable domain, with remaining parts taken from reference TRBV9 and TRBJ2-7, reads DSGVTQTPKHLITATGQRVTLRCSPRSGDLSVYWYQQSLDQGLQFLIQYYNGEERAKGNILERFSAQQFPDLHSELNLSSLELGDSALYFCASSPRGAGVWEQYFGPGTRLTVT.

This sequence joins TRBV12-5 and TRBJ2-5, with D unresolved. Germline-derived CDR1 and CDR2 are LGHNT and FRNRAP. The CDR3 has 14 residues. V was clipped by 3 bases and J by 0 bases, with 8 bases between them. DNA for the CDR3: TGTGCTAGTGGTTTAGGGCTAAACCAAGAGACCCAGTACTTC. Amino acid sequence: CASGLGLNQETQYF.

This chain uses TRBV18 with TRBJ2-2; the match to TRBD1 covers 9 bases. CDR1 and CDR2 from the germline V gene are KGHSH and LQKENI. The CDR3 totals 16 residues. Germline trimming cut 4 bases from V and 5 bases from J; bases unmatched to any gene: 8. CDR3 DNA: TGTGCCAGCTCACAATCCCGGACAGGGGTAACCGGGGAGCTGTTTTTT. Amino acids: CASSQSRTGVTGELFF.

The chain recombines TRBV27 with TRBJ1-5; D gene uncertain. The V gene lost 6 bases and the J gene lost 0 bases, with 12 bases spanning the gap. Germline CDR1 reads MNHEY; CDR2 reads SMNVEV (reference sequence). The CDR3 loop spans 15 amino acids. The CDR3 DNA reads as TGTGCCAGCAGAATAACTGGGTTTAGCAATCAGCCCCAGCATTTT. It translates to CASRITGFSNQPQHF.

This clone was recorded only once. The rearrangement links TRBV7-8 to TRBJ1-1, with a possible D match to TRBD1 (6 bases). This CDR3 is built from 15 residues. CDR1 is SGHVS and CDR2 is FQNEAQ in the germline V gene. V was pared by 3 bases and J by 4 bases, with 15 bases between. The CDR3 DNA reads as TGTGCCAGCAGCTTTGCCCTGGACAGCCGCACTGAAGCTTTCTTT. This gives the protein CASSFALDSRTEAFF.

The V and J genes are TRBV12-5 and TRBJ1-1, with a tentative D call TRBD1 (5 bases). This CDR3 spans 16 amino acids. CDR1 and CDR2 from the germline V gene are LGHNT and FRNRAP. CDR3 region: CASLPRGKSGDTEAFF. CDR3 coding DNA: TGTGCCTCCCTCCCACGGGGGAAGTCGGGGGACACTGAAGCTTTCTTT.

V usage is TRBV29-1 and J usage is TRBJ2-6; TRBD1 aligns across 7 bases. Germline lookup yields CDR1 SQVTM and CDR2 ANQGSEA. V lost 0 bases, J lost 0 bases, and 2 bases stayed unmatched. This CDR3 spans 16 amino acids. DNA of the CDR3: TGCAGCGTTGAAGACAGGGGGTACTCTGGGGCCAACGTCCTGACTTTC. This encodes CSVEDRGYSGANVLTF.

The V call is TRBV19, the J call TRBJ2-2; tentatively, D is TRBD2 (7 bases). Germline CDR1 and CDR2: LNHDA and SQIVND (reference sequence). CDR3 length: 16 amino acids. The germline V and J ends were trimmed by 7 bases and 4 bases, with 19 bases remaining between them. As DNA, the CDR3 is TGTGCCAGTATGAAGGGAGGGGGATTTACCACCGGGGAGCTGTTTTTT. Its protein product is CASMKGGGFTTGELFF.

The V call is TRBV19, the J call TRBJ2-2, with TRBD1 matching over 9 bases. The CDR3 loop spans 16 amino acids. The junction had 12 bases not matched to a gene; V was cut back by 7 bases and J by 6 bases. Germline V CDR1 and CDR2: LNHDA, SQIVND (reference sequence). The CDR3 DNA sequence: TGTGCCAGTATTCAGGCCGGGACAGGGCGTTCCGGGGAGCTGTTTTTT. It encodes CASIQAGTGRSGELFF.

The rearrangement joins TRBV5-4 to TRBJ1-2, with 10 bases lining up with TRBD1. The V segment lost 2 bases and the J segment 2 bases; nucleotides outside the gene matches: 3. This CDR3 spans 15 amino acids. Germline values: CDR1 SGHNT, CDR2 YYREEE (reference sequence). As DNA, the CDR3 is TGTGCCAGCAGCTTACGGGACAGGGGAAACTATGGCTACACCTTC. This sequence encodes CASSLRDRGNYGYTF.

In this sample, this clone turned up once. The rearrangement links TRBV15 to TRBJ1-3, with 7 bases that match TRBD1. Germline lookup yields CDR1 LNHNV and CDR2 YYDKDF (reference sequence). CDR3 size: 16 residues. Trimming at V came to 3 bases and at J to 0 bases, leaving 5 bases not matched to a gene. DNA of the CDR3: TGTGCCACCAGCAGTTACCGGGACAGCTCTGGAAACACCATATATTTT. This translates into CATSSYRDSSGNTIYF.

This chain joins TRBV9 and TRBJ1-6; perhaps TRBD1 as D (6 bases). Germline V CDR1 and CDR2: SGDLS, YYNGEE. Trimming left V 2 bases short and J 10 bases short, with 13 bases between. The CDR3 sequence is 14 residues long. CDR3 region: CASSVGAGESPLHF. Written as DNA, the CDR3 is TGTGCCAGCAGCGTTGGGGCAGGGGAGTCACCCCTCCACTTT.

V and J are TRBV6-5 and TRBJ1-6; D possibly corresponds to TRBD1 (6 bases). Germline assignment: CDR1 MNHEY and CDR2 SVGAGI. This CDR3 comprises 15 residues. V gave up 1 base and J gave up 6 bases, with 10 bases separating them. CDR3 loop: CASSYFSRGNSPLHF. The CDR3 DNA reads TGTGCCAGCAGTTACTTCAGCAGGGGTAATTCACCCCTCCACTTT.

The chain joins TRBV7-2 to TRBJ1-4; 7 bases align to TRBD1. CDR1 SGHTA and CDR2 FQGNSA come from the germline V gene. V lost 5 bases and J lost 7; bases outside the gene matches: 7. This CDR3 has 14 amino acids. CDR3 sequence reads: CASSKDRAGEKLFF. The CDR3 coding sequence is TGTGCCAGCAGCAAAGACAGGGCGGGTGAAAAACTGTTTTTT.

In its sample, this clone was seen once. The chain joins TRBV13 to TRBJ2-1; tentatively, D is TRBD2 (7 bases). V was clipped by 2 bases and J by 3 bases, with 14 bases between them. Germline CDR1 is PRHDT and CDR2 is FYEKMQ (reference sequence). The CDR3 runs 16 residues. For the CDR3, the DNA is TGTGCCAGCAGCTTACGGGCGGGGGCCCTCTACAATGAGCAGTTCTTC. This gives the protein CASSLRAGALYNEQFF.

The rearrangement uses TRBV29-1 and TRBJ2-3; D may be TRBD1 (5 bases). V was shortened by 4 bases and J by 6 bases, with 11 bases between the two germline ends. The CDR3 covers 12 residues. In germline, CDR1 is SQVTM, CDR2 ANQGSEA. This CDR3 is CSVVKGQDTQYF. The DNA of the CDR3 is TGCAGCGTTGTTAAGGGGCAGGATACGCAGTATTTT.

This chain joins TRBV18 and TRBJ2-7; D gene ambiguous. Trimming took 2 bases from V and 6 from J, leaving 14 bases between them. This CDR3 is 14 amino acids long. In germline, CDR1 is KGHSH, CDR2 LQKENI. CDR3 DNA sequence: TGTGCCAGCTCACCATTAGGCCCTCCGGGCGAGCAGTACTTC. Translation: CASSPLGPPGEQYF. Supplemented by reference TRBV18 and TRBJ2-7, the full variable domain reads NAGVMQNPRHLVRRRGQEARLRCSPMKGHSHVYWYRQLPEEGLKFMVYLQKENIIDESGMPKERFSAEFPKEGPSILRIQQVVRGDSAAYFCASSPLGPPGEQYFGPGTRLTVT.

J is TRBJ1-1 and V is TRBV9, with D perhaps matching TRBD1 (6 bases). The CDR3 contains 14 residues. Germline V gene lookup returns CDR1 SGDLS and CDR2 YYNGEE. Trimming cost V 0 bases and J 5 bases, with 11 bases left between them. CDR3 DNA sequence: TGTGCCAGCAGCGTAGGAGTAGGGGGTACTGAAGCTTTCTTT. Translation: CASSVGVGGTEAFF.

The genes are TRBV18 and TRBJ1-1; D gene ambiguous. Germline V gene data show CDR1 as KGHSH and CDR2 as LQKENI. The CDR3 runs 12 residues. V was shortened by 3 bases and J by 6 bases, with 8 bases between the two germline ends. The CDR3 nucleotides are TGTGCCAGCTCACCTTCTGGACCTGAAGCTTTCTTT. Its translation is CASSPSGPEAFF.

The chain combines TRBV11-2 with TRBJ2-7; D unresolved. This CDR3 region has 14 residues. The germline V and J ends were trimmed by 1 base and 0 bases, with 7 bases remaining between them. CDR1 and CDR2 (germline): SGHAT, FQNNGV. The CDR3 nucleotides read TGTGCCAGCAGCTTAGTGCCGAGCTCCTACGAGCAGTACTTC. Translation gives CASSLVPSSYEQYF.

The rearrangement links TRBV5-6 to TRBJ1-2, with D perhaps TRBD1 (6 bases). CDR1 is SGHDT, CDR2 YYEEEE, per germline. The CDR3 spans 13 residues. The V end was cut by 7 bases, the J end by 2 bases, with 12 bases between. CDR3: CASGGGTNYGYTF. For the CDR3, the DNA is TGTGCCAGCGGGGGCGGGACAAACTATGGCTACACCTTC.

CDR3 region: CAWSVGGGWGETQYF. As DNA, the CDR3 is TGTGCCTGGAGTGTAGGAGGGGGCTGGGGGGAGACCCAGTACTTC. The rearrangement links TRBV30 to TRBJ2-5; tentatively, D is TRBD1 (7 bases). V lost 0 bases to trimming and J lost 5 bases, with 16 bases between them. This CDR3 comprises 15 residues. Germline V gives CDR1 GTSNPN, CDR2 SVGIG (reference sequence).